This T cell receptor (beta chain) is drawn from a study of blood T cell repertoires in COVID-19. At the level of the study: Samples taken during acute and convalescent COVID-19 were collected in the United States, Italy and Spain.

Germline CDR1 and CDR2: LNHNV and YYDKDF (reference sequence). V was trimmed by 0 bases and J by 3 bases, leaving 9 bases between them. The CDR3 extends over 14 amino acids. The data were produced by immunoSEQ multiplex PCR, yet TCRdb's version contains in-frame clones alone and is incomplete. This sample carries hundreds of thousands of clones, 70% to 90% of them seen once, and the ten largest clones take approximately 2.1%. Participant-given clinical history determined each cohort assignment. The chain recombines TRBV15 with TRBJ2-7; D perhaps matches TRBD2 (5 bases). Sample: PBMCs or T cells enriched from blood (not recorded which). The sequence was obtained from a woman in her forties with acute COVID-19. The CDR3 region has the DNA TGTGCCACCAGCAGAGAAACGGGGTACTACGAGCAGTACTTC. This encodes CATSRETGYYEQYF.